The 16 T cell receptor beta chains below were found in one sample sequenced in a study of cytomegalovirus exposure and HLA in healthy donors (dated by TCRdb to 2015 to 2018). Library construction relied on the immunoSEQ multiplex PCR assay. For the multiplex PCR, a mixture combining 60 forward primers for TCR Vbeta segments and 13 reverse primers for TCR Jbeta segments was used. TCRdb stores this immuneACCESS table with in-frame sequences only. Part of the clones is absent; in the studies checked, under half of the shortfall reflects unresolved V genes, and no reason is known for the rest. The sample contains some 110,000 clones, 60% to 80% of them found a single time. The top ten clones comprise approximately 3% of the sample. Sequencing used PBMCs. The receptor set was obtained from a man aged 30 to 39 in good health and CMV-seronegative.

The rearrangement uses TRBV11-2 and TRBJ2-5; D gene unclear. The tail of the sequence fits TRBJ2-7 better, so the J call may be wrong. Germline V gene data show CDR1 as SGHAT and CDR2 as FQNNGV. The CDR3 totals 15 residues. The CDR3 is CASSLDLAGSHEQYF. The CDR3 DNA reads TGTGCCAGCAGCTTAGATTTGGCAGGATCCCACGAGCAGTACTTC.

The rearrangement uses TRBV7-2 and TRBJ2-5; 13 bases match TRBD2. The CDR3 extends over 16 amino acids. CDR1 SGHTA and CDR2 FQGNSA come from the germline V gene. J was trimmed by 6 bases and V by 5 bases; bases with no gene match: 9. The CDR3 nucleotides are TGTGCCAGCAGCCTCCGACTAGCGGGAGGTTTCAAGACCCAGTACTTC. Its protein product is CASSLRLAGGFKTQYF.

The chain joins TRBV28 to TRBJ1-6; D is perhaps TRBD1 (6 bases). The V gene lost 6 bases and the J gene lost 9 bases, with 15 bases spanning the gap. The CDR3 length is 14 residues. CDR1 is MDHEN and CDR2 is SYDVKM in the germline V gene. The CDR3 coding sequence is TGTGCCAGCAGCAATACAGGGAAGGGTTCACCCCTCCACTTT. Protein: CASSNTGKGSPLHF.

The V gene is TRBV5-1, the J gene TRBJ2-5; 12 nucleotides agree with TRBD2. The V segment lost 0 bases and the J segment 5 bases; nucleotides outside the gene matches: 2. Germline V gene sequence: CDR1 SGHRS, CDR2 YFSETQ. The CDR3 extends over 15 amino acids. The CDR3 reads CASSLGTSGKETQYF. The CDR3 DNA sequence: TGCGCCAGCAGCTTGGGGACTAGCGGGAAGGAGACCCAGTACTTC.

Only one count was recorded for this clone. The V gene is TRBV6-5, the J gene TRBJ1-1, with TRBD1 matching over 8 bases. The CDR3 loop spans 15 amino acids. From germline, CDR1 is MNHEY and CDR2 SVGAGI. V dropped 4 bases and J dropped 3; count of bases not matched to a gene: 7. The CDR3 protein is CASSFGQGTDTEAFF. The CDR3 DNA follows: TGTGCCAGCAGTTTCGGACAGGGAACGGACACTGAAGCTTTCTTT.

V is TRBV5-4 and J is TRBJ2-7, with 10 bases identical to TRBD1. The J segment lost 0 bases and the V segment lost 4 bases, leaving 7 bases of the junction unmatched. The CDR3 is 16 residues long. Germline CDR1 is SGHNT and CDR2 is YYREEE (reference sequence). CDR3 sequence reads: CASSRDRGASSYEQYF. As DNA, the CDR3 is TGTGCCAGCAGCCGGGACAGGGGCGCAAGCTCCTACGAGCAGTACTTC.

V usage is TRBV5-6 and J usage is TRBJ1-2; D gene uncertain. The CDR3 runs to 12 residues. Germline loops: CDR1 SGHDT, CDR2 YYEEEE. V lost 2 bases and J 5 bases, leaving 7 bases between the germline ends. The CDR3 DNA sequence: TGTGCCAGCAGCTTACAGCCGTATGGCTACACCTTC. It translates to CASSLQPYGYTF.

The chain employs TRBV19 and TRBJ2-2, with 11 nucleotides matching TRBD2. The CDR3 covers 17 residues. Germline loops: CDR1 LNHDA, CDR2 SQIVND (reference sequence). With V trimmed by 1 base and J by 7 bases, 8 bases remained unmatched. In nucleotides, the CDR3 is TGTGCCAGTAGTATAGTAAGAACTAGCGGGAGTCGCGGGGAGCTGTTTTTT. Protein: CASSIVRTSGSRGELFF.

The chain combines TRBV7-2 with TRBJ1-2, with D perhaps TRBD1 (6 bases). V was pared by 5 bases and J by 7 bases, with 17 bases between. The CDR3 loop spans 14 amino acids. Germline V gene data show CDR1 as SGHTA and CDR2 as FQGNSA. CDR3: CASSQQRHRAGYTF. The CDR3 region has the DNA TGTGCCAGCAGCCAACAACGACACAGGGCTGGCTACACCTTC. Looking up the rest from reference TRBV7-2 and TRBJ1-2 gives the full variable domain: GAGVSQSPSNKVTEKGKDVELRCDPISGHTALYWYRQSLGQGLEFLIYFQGNSAPDKSGLPSDRFSAERTGGSVSTLTIQRTQQEDSAVYLCASSQQRHRAGYTFGSGTRLTVV.

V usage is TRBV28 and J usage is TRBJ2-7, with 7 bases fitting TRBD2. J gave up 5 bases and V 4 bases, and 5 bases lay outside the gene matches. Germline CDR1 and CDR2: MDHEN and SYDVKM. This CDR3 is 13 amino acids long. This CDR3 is CASSWESGNEQYF. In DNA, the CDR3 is TGTGCCAGCAGTTGGGAAAGCGGGAACGAGCAGTACTTC.

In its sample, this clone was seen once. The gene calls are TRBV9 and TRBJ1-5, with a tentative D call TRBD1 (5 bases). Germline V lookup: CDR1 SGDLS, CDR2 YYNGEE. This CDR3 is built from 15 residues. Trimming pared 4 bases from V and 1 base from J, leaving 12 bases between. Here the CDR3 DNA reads TGTGCCAGCAGCCCACAAGGGGTGAGCAATCAGCCCCAGCATTTT. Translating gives CASSPQGVSNQPQHF.

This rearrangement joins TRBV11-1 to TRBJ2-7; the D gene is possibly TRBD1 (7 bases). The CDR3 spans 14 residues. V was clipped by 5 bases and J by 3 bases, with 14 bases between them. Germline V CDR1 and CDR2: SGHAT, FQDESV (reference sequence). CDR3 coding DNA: TGTGCCAGCAGCGTATTCAGGGGGGACTACGAGCAGTACTTC. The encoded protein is CASSVFRGDYEQYF. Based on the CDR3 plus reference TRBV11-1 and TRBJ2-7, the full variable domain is EAEVAQSPRYKITEKSQAVAFWCDPISGHATLYWYRQILGQGPELLVQFQDESVVDDSQLPKDRFSAERLKGVDSTLKIQPAELGDSAMYLCASSVFRGDYEQYFGPGTRLTVT.

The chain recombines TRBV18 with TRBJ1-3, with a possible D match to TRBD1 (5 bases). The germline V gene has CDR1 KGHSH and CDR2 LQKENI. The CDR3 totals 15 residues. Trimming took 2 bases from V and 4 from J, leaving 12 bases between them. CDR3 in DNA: TGTGCCAGCTCACCATCAGGGTCTGGAGGAAACACCATATATTTT. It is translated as CASSPSGSGGNTIYF.

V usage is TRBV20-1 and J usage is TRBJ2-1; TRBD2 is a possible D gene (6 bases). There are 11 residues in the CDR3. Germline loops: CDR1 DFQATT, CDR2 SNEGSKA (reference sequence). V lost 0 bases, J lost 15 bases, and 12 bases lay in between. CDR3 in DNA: TGCAGTGCTAGAGATGGGAAGGGACTGTTCTTC. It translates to CSARDGKGLFF.

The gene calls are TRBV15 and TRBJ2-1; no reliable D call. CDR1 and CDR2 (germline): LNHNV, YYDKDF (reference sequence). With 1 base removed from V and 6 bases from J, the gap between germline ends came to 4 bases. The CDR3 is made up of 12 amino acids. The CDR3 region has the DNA TGTGCCACCAGCAGAGTCTTCAATGAGCAGTTCTTC. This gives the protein CATSRVFNEQFF.

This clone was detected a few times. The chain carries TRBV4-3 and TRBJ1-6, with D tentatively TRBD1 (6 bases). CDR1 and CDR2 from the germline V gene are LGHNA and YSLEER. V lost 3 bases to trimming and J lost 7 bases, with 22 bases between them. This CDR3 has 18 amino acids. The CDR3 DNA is TGCGCCAGCAGCCAGATTCTAGTACCGGGACACCTAAATTCACCCCTCCACTTT. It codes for CASSQILVPGHLNSPLHF.